These 11 T cell receptor beta chains came from one sample sequenced in a study of control samples from healthy donors and cancer patients (dated by TCRdb to between 2020 and 2021). Receptors were amplified or captured by the immunoSEQ multiplex PCR assay. TCRdb obtained this table from immuneACCESS and retained in-frame rearrangements with V and J assigned. These tables miss some clones; where compared with another copy, unresolved V genes account for less than half of the shortfall, and the remainder is unexplained. The sample records approximately 80,000 clones, roughly 89% of which are singletons. In total, the top ten clones hold 15% to 18% of the sample. Source material: blood. These receptors originate from a man between 25 and 39 years old in good health.

The rearrangement joins TRBV25-1 to TRBJ1-1; 7 bases are a match to TRBD1. This CDR3 spans 13 amino acids. Germline CDR1 reads MGHDK; CDR2 reads SYGVNS. The junction had 4 bases not matched to a gene; V was cut back by 5 bases and J by 4 bases. The CDR3 sequence is CASSIAGGTEAFF. The CDR3 coding sequence is TGTGCCAGCAGTATAGCAGGGGGCACTGAAGCTTTCTTT.

The gene calls are TRBV5-1 and TRBJ2-2; D gene ambiguous. CDR3 size: 15 residues. The germline CDR1 and CDR2 sequences are SGHRS and YFSETQ. Trimming took 7 bases from V and 1 from J, leaving 14 bases between them. This CDR3 is CASGAETVNTGELFF. The CDR3 DNA reads TGCGCCAGCGGAGCAGAGACGGTGAACACCGGGGAGCTGTTTTTT.

The gene calls are TRBV11-2 and TRBJ2-1; 9 bases fit TRBD2. The trim removed 0 bases at V and 7 bases at J, leaving 7 bases unmatched. In germline, CDR1 is SGHAT, CDR2 FQNNGV. The length of the CDR3 is 16 residues. CDR3 DNA sequence: TGTGCCAGCAGCTTAGAGGGGGCGGCGGGGGGGAATGAGCAGTTCTTC. Its translation: CASSLEGAAGGNEQFF.

The rearrangement joins TRBV15 to TRBJ2-2, with unresolved D. The CDR3 is 15 residues long. The V end was cut by 0 bases, the J end by 5 bases, with 10 bases between. Germline V gene lookup returns CDR1 LNHNV and CDR2 YYDKDF (reference sequence). CDR3 region: CATSRDKGRTGELFF. In nucleotides, the CDR3 is TGTGCCACCAGCAGAGATAAAGGCCGTACCGGGGAGCTGTTTTTT.

This sequence joins TRBV7-9 and TRBJ2-1; perhaps D is TRBD1 or TRBD2 (5 bases each). V shed 4 bases and J shed 9 bases, with 13 bases lying between them. Looked up from germline, CDR1 is SEHNR and CDR2 is FQNEAQ (reference sequence). The CDR3 totals 13 residues. The CDR3 loop reads CASSSRGFGEQFF. The CDR3 coding sequence is TGTGCCAGCAGCTCTCGGGGCTTCGGTGAGCAGTTCTTC. The full variable domain, completed using reference TRBV7-9 and TRBJ2-1, is DTGVSQNPRHKITKRGQNVTFRCDPISEHNRLYWYRQTLGQGPEFLTYFQNEAQLEKSRLLSDRFSAERPKGSFSTLEIQRTEQGDSAMYLCASSSRGFGEQFFGPGTRLTVL.

This chain uses TRBV6-5 with TRBJ1-2; D is uncertain. Trimming stripped 5 bases from V and 3 bases from J, with 10 bases between. The CDR3 is 13 amino acids. Per the germline V gene, CDR1 is MNHEY and CDR2 is SVGAGI. The CDR3 here is CASSNRSHYGYTF. The CDR3 DNA sequence: TGTGCCAGCAGTAACCGGAGTCACTATGGCTACACCTTC.

This chain connects TRBV4-3 to TRBJ1-1; D might be TRBD1 (5 bases). V lost 3 bases to trimming and J lost 8 bases, with 16 bases between them. Germline-derived CDR1 and CDR2 are LGHNA and YSLEER. CDR3 size: 14 residues. The CDR3 DNA reads as TGCGCCAGCAGCCAGGCCTACTACGGGGCGGAAGCTTTCTTT. This gives the protein CASSQAYYGAEAFF.

The genes are TRBV6-5 and TRBJ1-2, with D perhaps TRBD1 (6 bases). Deletions cut 3 bases from V and 10 bases from J, with 15 bases between. The germline CDR1 and CDR2 sequences are MNHEY and SVGAGI. The CDR3 is 13 residues long. Here the CDR3 reads CASSYKGQWDYTF. CDR3 DNA: TGTGCCAGCAGTTATAAAGGACAGTGGGACTACACCTTC.

This clone came up a few times. The CDR3 loop reads CASSFRGTNEKLFF. For the CDR3, the DNA is TGTGCCAGCAGCTTTCGGGGTACTAATGAAAAACTGTTTTTT. This rearrangement joins TRBV5-4 to TRBJ1-4; D is unclear. The CDR3 runs 14 residues. The V gene lost 2 bases and the J gene lost 2 bases, with 7 bases spanning the gap. Germline V gene data show CDR1 as SGHNT and CDR2 as YYREEE (reference sequence).

The chain links TRBV25-1 to TRBJ1-2; D ambiguous. Between the trimmed V and J ends, which lost 1 base and 3 bases, there was a span of 9 bases. The CDR3 length is 14 residues. Germline V gene sequence: CDR1 MGHDK, CDR2 SYGVNS. CDR3 sequence (DNA): TGTGCCAGCAGTGAATCCTCCGTTCACTATGGCTACACCTTC. Translation: CASSESSVHYGYTF.

The CDR3 nucleotides read TGTGCCACCAGTGACGGCGGGCAGGGGTACCAAGAGACCCAGTACTTC. The encoded protein is CATSDGGQGYQETQYF. This chain joins TRBV24-1 and TRBJ2-5; maybe TRBD1 (6 bases). The germline V and J ends were trimmed by 4 bases and 0 bases, with 14 bases remaining between them. CDR1 and CDR2 from the germline V gene are KGHDR and SFDVKD. CDR3 length: 16 residues.